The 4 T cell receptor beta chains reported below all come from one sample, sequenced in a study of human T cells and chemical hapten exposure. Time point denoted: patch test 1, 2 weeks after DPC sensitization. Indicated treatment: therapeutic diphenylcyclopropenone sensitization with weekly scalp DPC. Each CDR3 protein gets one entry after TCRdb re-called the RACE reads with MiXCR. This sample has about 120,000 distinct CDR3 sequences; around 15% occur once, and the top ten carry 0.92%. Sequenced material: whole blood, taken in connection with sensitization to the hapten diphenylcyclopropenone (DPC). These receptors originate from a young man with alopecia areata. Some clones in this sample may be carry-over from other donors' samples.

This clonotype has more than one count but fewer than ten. CDR3 bases: TGTGCCAGCAGCACCGGGACAGTTGAAAATTCACCCCTCCACTTT. Amino acids: CASSTGTVENSPLHF. This chain joins TRBV12-3 or TRBV12-4 and TRBJ1-6; 7 positions match TRBD1. With V trimmed by 6 bases and J by 7 bases, 9 bases remained unmatched. The CDR3 has 15 residues.

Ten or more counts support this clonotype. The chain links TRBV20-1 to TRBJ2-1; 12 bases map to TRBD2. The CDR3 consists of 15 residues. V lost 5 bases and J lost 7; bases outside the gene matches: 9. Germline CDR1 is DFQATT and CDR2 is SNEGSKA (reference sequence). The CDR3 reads CSAVASGGAVNEQFF. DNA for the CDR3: TGCAGTGCTGTCGCTAGCGGGGGGGCCGTAAATGAGCAGTTCTTC.

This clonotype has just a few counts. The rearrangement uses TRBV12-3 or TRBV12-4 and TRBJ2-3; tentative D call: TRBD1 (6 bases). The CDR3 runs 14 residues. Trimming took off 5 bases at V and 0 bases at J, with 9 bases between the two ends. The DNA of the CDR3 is TGTGCCAGCAGTCCAGGGGAGAGCACAGATACGCAGTATTTT. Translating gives CASSPGESTDTQYF.

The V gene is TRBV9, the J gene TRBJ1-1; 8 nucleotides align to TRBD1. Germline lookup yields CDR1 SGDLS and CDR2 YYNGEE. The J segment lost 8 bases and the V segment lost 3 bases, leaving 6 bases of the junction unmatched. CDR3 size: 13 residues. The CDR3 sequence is CASSGRQGKEAFF. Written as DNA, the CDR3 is TGTGCCAGCAGCGGCCGACAGGGGAAGGAAGCTTTCTTT.